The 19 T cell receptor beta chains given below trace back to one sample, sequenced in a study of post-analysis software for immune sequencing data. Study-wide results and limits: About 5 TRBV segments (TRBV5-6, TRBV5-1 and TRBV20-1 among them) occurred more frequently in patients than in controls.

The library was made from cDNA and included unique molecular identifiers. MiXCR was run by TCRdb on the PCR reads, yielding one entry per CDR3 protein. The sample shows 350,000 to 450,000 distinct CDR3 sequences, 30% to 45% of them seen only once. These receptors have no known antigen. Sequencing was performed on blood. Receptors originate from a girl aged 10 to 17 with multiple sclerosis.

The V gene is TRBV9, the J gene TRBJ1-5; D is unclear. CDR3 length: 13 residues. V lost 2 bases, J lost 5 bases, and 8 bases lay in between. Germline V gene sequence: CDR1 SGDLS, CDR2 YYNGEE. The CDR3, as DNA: TGTGCCAGCAGCGTCCGGACCGATCAGCCCCAGCATTTT. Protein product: CASSVRTDQPQHF. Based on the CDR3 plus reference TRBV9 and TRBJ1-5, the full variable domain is DSGVTQTPKHLITATGQRVTLRCSPRSGDLSVYWYQQSLDQGLQFLIQYYNGEERAKGNILERFSAQQFPDLHSELNLSSLELGDSALYFCASSVRTDQPQHFGDGTRLSIL.

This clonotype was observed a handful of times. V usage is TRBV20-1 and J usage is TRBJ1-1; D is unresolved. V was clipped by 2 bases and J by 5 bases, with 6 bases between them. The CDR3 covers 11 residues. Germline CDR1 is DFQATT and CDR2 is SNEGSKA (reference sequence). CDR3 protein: CSARPQTEAFF. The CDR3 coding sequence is TGCAGTGCTAGACCTCAGACTGAAGCTTTCTTT.

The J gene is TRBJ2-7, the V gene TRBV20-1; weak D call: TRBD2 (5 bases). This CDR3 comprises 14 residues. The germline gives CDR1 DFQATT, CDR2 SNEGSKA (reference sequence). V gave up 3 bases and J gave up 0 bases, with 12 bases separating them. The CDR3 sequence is CSASGIAYSYEQYF. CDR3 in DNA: TGCAGTGCTAGTGGTATAGCGTACTCCTACGAGCAGTACTTC.

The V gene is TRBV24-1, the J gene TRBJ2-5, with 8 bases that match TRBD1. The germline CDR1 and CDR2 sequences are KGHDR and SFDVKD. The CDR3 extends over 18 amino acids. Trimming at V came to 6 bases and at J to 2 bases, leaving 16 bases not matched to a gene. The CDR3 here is CATSNQGAQDGLQETQYF. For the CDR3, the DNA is TGTGCCACCAGTAATCAGGGGGCGCAGGATGGGTTGCAAGAGACCCAGTACTTC.

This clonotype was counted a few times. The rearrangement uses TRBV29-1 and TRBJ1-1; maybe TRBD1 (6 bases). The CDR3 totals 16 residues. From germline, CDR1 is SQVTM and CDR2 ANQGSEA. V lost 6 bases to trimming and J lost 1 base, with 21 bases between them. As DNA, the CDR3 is TGCAGCGTCGGTGGGGGGCCGGGGGCAGCGAACACTGAAGCTTTCTTT. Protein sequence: CSVGGGPGAANTEAFF.

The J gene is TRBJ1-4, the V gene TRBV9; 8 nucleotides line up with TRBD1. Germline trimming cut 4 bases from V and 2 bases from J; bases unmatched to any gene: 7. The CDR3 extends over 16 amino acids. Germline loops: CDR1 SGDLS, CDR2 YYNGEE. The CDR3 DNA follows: TGTGCCAGCAGCCCTGACAGGGGAAGCACTAATGAAAAACTGTTTTTT. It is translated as CASSPDRGSTNEKLFF.

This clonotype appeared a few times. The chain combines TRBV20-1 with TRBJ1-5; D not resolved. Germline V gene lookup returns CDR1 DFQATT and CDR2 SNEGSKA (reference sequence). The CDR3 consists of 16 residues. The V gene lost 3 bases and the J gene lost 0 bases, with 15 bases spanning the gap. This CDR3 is CSASPEGWVSNQPQHF. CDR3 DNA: TGCAGTGCTAGCCCCGAGGGATGGGTTAGCAATCAGCCCCAGCATTTT.

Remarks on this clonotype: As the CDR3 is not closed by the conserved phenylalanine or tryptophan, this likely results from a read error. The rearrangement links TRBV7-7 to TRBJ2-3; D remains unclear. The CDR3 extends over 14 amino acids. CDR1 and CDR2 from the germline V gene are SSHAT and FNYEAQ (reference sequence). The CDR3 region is CASSPNPTSDTQYL. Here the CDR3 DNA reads TGTGCTAGCAGCCCCAACCCGACCTCAGATACGCAGTATTTG.

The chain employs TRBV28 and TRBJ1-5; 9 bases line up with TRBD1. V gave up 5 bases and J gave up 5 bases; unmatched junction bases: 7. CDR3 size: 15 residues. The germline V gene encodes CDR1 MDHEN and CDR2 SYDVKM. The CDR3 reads CASSMDRGFDQPQHF. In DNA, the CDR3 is TGTGCCAGCAGTATGGACAGGGGTTTCGATCAGCCCCAGCATTTT.

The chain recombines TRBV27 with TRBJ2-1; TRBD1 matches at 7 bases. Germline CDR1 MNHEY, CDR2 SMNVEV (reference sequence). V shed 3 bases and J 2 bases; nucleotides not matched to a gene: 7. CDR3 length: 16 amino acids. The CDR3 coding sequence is TGTGCCAGCAGTTTGGGGGTAGGGGGCCCCTACAATGAGCAGTTCTTC. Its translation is CASSLGVGGPYNEQFF.

The CDR3 DNA follows: TGTGCCAGCAGCTCTCTTACGGTTGGGGAGGCAGATACGCAGTATTTT. Translated: CASSSLTVGEADTQYF. The genes are TRBV7-6 and TRBJ2-3; the D gene is possibly TRBD2 (6 bases). V lost 4 bases, J lost 4 bases, and 18 bases lay in between. The germline gives CDR1 SGHVS, CDR2 FNYEAQ. The CDR3 has 16 amino acids.

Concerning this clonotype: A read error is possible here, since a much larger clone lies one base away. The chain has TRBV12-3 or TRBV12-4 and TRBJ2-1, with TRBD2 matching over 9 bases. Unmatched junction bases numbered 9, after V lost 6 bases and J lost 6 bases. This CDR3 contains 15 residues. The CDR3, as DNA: TGTGCCAGCAGCCCTGGGACTAGCCTTCCCAATGAGCAGTTCTTC. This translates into CASSPGTSLPNEQFF.

The CDR3 DNA reads as TGTGCCAGCACTCAGGGGCTAGCCAAAAACATTCAGTACTTC. Translated: CASTQGLAKNIQYF. This chain joins TRBV12-3 or TRBV12-4 and TRBJ2-4; tentatively, D is TRBD1 (6 bases). Trimming removed 7 bases at V and 0 bases at J, with 10 bases between. There are 14 residues in the CDR3.

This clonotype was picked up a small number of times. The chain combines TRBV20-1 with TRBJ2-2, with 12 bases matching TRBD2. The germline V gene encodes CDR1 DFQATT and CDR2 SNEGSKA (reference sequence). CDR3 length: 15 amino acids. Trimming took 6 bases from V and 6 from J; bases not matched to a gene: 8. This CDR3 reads CSALASGGASGELFF. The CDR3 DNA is TGCAGTGCCCTTGCTAGCGGGGGGGCCTCCGGGGAGCTGTTTTTT.

The CDR3 DNA reads TGTGCCAGCAGTTTTCGCGGGGGATCCGCTGAAGCTTTCTTT. Encoded protein: CASSFRGGSAEAFF. The J gene is TRBJ1-1, the V gene TRBV27; perhaps TRBD1 as D (5 bases). Germline lookup yields CDR1 MNHEY and CDR2 SMNVEV (reference sequence). The CDR3 is 14 amino acids. V was shortened by 3 bases and J by 6 bases, with 14 bases between the two germline ends.

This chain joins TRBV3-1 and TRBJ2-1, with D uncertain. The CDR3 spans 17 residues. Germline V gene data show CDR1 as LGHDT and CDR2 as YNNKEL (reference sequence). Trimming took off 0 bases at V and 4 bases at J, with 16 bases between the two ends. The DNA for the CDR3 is TGTGCCAGCAGCCAAGACGCGGCAAACAAACGGTACAATGAGCAGTTCTTC. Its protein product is CASSQDAANKRYNEQFF.

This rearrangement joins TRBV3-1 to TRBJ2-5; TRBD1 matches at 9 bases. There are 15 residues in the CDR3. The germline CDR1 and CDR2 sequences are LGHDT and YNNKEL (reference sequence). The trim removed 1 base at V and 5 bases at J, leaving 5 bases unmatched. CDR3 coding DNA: TGTGCCAGCAGCCAAGCTGGACAGGGGAGGGAGACCCAGTACTTC. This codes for CASSQAGQGRETQYF.

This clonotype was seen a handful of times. The CDR3 DNA is TGTGCCAGCAGCCCATATCGCAATCTAGCGGGGGGGCCCACAGATACGCAGTATTTT. Its translation: CASSPYRNLAGGPTDTQYF. V usage is TRBV7-9 and J usage is TRBJ2-3, with TRBD2 matching 12 bases. Losses at the gene ends were 5 bases for V and 2 bases for J; bases not matched to a gene: 14. Germline V CDR1 and CDR2: SEHNR, FQNEAQ (reference sequence). The CDR3 runs to 19 residues. The full variable domain, in which reference TRBV7-9 and TRBJ2-3 provide the parts outside the CDR3, is DTGVSQNPRHKITKRGQNVTFRCDPISEHNRLYWYRQTLGQGPEFLTYFQNEAQLEKSRLLSDRFSAERPKGSFSTLEIQRTEQGDSAMYLCASSPYRNLAGGPTDTQYFGPGTRLTVL.

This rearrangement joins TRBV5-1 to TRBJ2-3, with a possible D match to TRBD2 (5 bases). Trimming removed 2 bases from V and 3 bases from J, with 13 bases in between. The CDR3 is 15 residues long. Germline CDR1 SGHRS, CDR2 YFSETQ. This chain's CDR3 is CASSFDGIRTDTQYF. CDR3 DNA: TGCGCCAGCAGCTTCGACGGGATTCGGACAGATACGCAGTATTTT. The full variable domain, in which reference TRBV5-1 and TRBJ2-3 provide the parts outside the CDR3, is KAGVTQTPRYLIKTRGQQVTLSCSPISGHRSVSWYQQTPGQGLQFLFEYFSETQRNKGNFPGRFSGRQFSNSRSEMNVSTLELGDSALYLCASSFDGIRTDTQYFGPGTRLTVL.